The entry below describes one T cell receptor (beta chain). Its antigen is as yet unknown. These data originate in a study of cytomegalovirus exposure and HLA in healthy donors. Healthy donors of bone marrow made up the group. Broader study findings: Clonal expansion, a later analysis showed, was greater in HLA-associated TCR beta chains than in equally common others. Exclusion as indistinguishable affected some V segments, including TRBV6-2 and TRBV6-3. With high specificity and sensitivity, the classifier reportedly diagnosed cytomegalovirus status.

This PCR relied on a set of 60 Vbeta primers and 13 Jbeta primers. The protocol was immunoSEQ multiplex PCR, while the TCRdb copy is restricted to in-frame clones and leaves out a portion. The repertoire holds about 170,000 clones, with more than 75% as singletons. V lost 3 bases and J 5 bases, leaving 7 bases between the germline ends. This CDR3 has 13 amino acids. Germline values: CDR1 KGHSH, CDR2 LQKENI. The clonotype originates from a man aged 25-45 years in good health and CMV-seropositive. The chain carries TRBV18 and TRBJ2-2; maybe TRBD2 (6 bases). Specimen: PBMCs. CDR3 in DNA: TGTGCCAGCTCACCGACTAGTACCGGGGAGCTGTTTTTT. It codes for CASSPTSTGELFF. Full variable domain (remainder filled in from reference TRBV18 and TRBJ2-2): NAGVMQNPRHLVRRRGQEARLRCSPMKGHSHVYWYRQLPEEGLKFMVYLQKENIIDESGMPKERFSAEFPKEGPSILRIQQVVRGDSAAYFCASSPTSTGELFFGEGSRLTVL.